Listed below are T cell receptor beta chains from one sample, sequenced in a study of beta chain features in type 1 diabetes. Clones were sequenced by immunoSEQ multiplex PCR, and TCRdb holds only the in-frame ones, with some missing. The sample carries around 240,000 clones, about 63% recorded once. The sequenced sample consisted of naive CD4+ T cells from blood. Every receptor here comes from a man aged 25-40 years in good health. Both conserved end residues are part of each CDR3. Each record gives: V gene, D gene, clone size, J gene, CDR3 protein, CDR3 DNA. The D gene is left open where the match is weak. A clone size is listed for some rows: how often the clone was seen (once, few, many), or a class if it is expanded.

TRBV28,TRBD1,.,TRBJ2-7,CASSPPPGQTGEQYF,TGTGCCAGCAGCCCGCCACCGGGACAGACGGGCGAGCAGTACTTC
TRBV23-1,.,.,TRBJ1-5,CASNLRTRGNQPQHF,TGCGCCAGCAACCTTCGGACTCGGGGCAATCAGCCCCAGCATTTT
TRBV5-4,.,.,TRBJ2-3,CASSLDAGTDTQYF,TGTGCCAGCAGCTTAGACGCCGGCACAGATACGCAGTATTTT
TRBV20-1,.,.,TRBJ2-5,CSAPRLETQYF,TGCAGTGCTCCTAGGCTAGAGACCCAGTACTTC
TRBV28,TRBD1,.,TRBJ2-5,CASSLASAGTGTQYF,TGTGCCAGCAGTTTGGCTTCGGCGGGGACAGGGACCCAGTACTTC
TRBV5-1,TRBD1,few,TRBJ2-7,CASSLGTGYEQYF,TGCGCCAGCAGCTTGGGGACAGGGTACGAGCAGTACTTC
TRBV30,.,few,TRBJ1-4,CAWSPVTKNEKLFF,TGTGCCTGGAGTCCCGTGACGAAGAATGAAAAACTGTTTTTT
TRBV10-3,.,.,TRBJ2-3,CAISEFTTDTQYF,TGTGCCATCAGTGAGTTTACCACAGATACGCAGTATTTT
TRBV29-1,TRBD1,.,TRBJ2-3,CSGGTGTDTQYF,TGCAGCGGGGGGACAGGAACAGATACGCAGTATTTT
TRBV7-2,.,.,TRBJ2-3,CASSLAGVIDTQYF,TGTGCCAGCAGCTTAGCAGGGGTGATAGATACGCAGTATTTT
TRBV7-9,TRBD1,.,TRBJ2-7,CASSSGTELYEQYF,TGTGCCAGCAGCTCCGGGACAGAACTCTACGAGCAGTACTTC
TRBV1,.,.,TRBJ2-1,CTSSPPPGPSNNEQFF,TGCACCAGCAGCCCTCCTCCGGGCCCAAGTAACAATGAGCAGTTCTTC
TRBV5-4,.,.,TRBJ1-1,CASSSPWTETEAFF,TGTGCCAGCAGCTCACCATGGACAGAAACTGAAGCTTTCTTT
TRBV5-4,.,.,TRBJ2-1,CASRATSSLDEQFF,TGTGCCAGCAGAGCTACTAGTTCTCTGGATGAGCAGTTCTTC
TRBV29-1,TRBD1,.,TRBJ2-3,CSVEEGAGGDTQYF,TGCAGCGTTGAAGAGGGGGCAGGGGGAGATACGCAGTATTTT
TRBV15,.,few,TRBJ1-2,CATSRDRGYGYTF,TGTGCCACCAGCAGGGACAGAGGCTATGGCTACACCTTC
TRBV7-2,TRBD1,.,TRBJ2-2,CASRPQGAHTGELFF,TGTGCCAGCAGACCTCAGGGGGCCCACACCGGGGAGCTGTTTTTT
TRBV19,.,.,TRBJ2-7,CASRGTSGYF,TGTGCCAGTAGGGGGACCAGCGGGTACTTC
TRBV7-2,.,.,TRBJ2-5,CASRVTGSETQYF,TGTGCCAGCCGCGTGACCGGTTCAGAGACCCAGTACTTC
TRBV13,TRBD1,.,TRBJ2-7,CASSYPGQSSYEQYF,TGTGCCAGCAGCTACCCGGGACAGAGCTCCTACGAGCAGTACTTC
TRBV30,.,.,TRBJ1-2,CAFGGPYGYTF,TGTGCCTTCGGAGGGCCATATGGCTACACCTTC
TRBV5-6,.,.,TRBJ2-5,CASSLGLDQETQYF,TGTGCCAGCAGCTTGGGTCTAGACCAAGAGACCCAGTACTTC
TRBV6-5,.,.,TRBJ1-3,CASSQGNTIYF,TGTGCCAGCAGTCAGGGAAACACCATATATTTT
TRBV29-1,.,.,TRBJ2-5,CSVDGQDLETQYF,TGCAGCGTTGATGGGCAGGATTTGGAGACCCAGTACTTC
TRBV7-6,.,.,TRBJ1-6,CASSLDRSPLHF,TGTGCCAGCAGCTTAGACCGCTCACCCCTCCACTTT